A selection of T cell receptor beta chains follows, all from one sample in a study of OX40 agonist ivuxolimab in advanced cancers. Libraries were prepared by immunoSEQ multiplex PCR; TCRdb keeps only in-frame clonotypes and omits some of them. Among tens of thousands of clones listed, over 85% were seen once. Here the sequenced sample was CD4+ or CD8+ T cells sorted from blood, taken in a trial of the OX40 agonist ivuxolimab. These receptor sequences come from an adult with an advanced solid tumor such as melanoma, head and neck, liver or kidney cancer. The CDR3 runs from the conserved cysteine through the conserved F or W. A D gene is named only where the DNA matches it firmly. Some rows have no size entry. The others give once, few or many, or a class for an expanded clone.

cdr3_nt cdr3_aa d_call j_call v_call clone_size
TGTGCCAGCAGTTTGGGTTGGGGCGAGCAGTACTTC CASSLGWGEQYF NA TRBJ2-7 TRBV27 NA
TGTGCCAGCAGCCGCCCCCCGGTGAGGGCAGATCCACCCGGGGGCTACACCTTC CASSRPPVRADPPGGYTF NA TRBJ1-2 TRBV7-9 NA
TGTGCCAGCAGCTCGCCGGAGGGGTCTAAAGAGACCCAGTACTTC CASSSPEGSKETQYF NA TRBJ2-5 TRBV7-9 NA
TGTGCCAGCACCCCACTAGGCGCACAGACTTCCAATGGGCAGTTCTTC CASTPLGAQTSNGQFF NA TRBJ2-1 TRBV6-6 NA
TGTGCCAGCAGCCAAGCGGTACAGGGGGTAGGCGAGACCCAGTACTTC CASSQAVQGVGETQYF TRBD1 TRBJ2-5 TRBV4-2 NA
TGTGCCAGCAGCTTAACCCCAGGGTGGGAGGAGACCCAGTACTTC CASSLTPGWEETQYF NA TRBJ2-5 TRBV7-3 NA
TGTGCCAGCAGCTTAACCGGGAGGGAGTCGGATGAGCAGTTCTTC CASSLTGRESDEQFF TRBD2 TRBJ2-1 TRBV11-2 NA
TGTGCCAGCAGCCAGGGGGTAGGAGAGACCCAGTACTTC CASSQGVGETQYF TRBD1 TRBJ2-5 TRBV6-5 NA
TGTGCCAGCAGTACCAGCGACATTAAGGGAGAGACCCAGTACTTC CASSTSDIKGETQYF NA TRBJ2-5 TRBV28 NA
TGTGCCAGCGGGGTCGTCGAGCAGTACTTC CASGVVEQYF NA TRBJ2-7 TRBV28 NA
TGTGCCAGCAGCGCGTTCGGGCCGGACTACAATGAGCAGTTCTTC CASSAFGPDYNEQFF NA TRBJ2-1 TRBV9 NA
TGTGCCAGCAGTCCACTCGGGAACTCCGGGAGGTACAATGAGCAGTTCTTC CASSPLGNSGRYNEQFF TRBD2 TRBJ2-1 TRBV27 NA
TGTGCCAGCAGCGTAGGGGCTAGCGTCTACAATGAGCAGTTCTTC CASSVGASVYNEQFF NA TRBJ2-1 TRBV9 NA
TGTGCCAGCACCGGGACTAGCGGGACTAAATCGTACGAGCAGTACTTC CASTGTSGTKSYEQYF TRBD2 TRBJ2-7 TRBV2 NA
TGTGCCAGCAGCGTGGGACCCTCCTACGAGCAGTACTTC CASSVGPSYEQYF NA TRBJ2-7 TRBV11-2 NA
TGCAGCGGGGACAGGGGATCCTACGAGCAGTACTTC CSGDRGSYEQYF TRBD1 TRBJ2-7 TRBV29-1 NA
TGTGCCAGCAGCTCGACCGGGACAGCCGAAGAGACCCAGTACTTC CASSSTGTAEETQYF TRBD1 TRBJ2-5 TRBV7-6 NA
TGTGCCAGCAGTTACGGGGCAACCTATGGCTACACCTTC CASSYGATYGYTF NA TRBJ1-2 TRBV6-5 NA
TGTGCCAGCAGCCCCCGGACAGGGGGCCCCTACGAGCAGTACTTC CASSPRTGGPYEQYF TRBD1 TRBJ2-7 TRBV28 NA
TGTGCCAGTAGTACCAATCCTCGGTCTGGAAACACCATATATTTT CASSTNPRSGNTIYF NA TRBJ1-3 TRBV19 NA
TGTGCCAGCAGCTTGAGTAGATTCTCTGAAGCTTTCTTT CASSLSRFSEAFF NA TRBJ1-1 TRBV7-2 NA
TGCGCCAGCAGCCAAGATCGGGGCTACACAGATACGCAGTATTTT CASSQDRGYTDTQYF NA TRBJ2-3 TRBV4-3 NA
TGTGCCAGTAGTGACAGGGTCTACGAGCAGTACTTC CASSDRVYEQYF TRBD1 TRBJ2-7 TRBV19 NA
TGCGCCAGCAGCCAAGTTTTTACGGGGAGCTACGAGCAGTACTTC CASSQVFTGSYEQYF NA TRBJ2-7 TRBV4-3 NA
TGTGCCAGCAAAAATCGGCACACCAACACTGAAGCTTTCTTT CASKNRHTNTEAFF NA TRBJ1-1 TRBV28 NA
TGTGCCAGCAGTTACTACCAGGGGTATGACGAGCAGTACTTC CASSYYQGYDEQYF NA TRBJ2-7 TRBV6-5 NA
TGCGCCAGCAGCCAAGATAGGGGACTAGCCTACGAGCAGTACTTC CASSQDRGLAYEQYF TRBD2 TRBJ2-7 TRBV4-3 once
TGTGCCAGCAGCGTAGAAGGGGCCACAGATACGCAGTATTTT CASSVEGATDTQYF NA TRBJ2-3 TRBV9 NA
TGCAGCGTTGCAGCGGGAGTCAACGAGCAGTACTTC CSVAAGVNEQYF TRBD2 TRBJ2-7 TRBV29-1 NA
TGTGCCAGTAGTATCCGGGACAGGGGTTTCAGGAACACTGAAGCTTTCTTT CASSIRDRGFRNTEAFF TRBD1 TRBJ1-1 TRBV19 NA
TGTGCCAGCAGCTTAGGAGGGACAGGGACGGGGGCCAACGTCCTGACTTTC CASSLGGTGTGANVLTF TRBD1 TRBJ2-6 TRBV7-3 many
TGTGCCAGCACCCCGGGACTAGCGTCGGGTGAGCAGTTCTTC CASTPGLASGEQFF TRBD2 TRBJ2-1 TRBV27 NA
TGTGCCAGCAGCTCGCAACAGGGGTACACCGGGGAGCTGTTTTTT CASSSQQGYTGELFF TRBD1 TRBJ2-2 TRBV7-2 NA
TGTGCCAGCAGCTCACGGACTAGCGGGAGTGGGAATGAGCAGTTCTTC CASSSRTSGSGNEQFF TRBD2 TRBJ2-1 TRBV11-2 NA
TGTGCCAGCAGCTCGCCATACGGGGACGACATGGAAGATACGCAGTATTTT CASSSPYGDDMEDTQYF NA TRBJ2-3 TRBV5-6 NA
TGTGCCAGTAATCATGTGGGTAGCGGTGAGCAGTTCTTC CASNHVGSGEQFF NA TRBJ2-1 TRBV19 NA
TGTGCCAGCAGCTTAGACGGAGGTGAAGCTTTCTTT CASSLDGGEAFF NA TRBJ1-1 TRBV7-9 NA